This record covers a single T cell receptor (beta chain). V lost 2 bases and J 3 bases, leaving 8 bases between the germline ends. Germline CDR1 and CDR2: ENHRY and SYGVKD. CDR3 size: 13 residues. Seattle enrolled patients during active infection and tracked them longitudinally. This sample was included in a study of blood T cell repertoires in COVID-19. About the research overall: From the United States, Italy and Spain came samples of acute and convalescent COVID-19. T cells, B-cell-depleted T cells, or PBMCs supplied cDNA or gDNA.

Study processing details: By means of reference gene primer amplification, nucleated cell counts were estimated. Data came from immunoSEQ multiplex PCR; TCRdb stores just in-frame clones and leaves some out. The V and J calls and clone size were taken over from that table, and D and trimming were inferred from the DNA. Among fewer than 60,000 clones listed, around 87% were seen once. The TCR was taken from a woman aged 55-70 years with COVID-19, enrolled during active disease. The sequencing sample was made of peripheral blood. The chain employs TRBV10-3 and TRBJ2-7; D gene ambiguous. In nucleotides, the CDR3 is TGTGCCATCAGTGAGCCCCCCTACTACGAGCAGTACTTC. The encoded protein is CAISEPPYYEQYF.